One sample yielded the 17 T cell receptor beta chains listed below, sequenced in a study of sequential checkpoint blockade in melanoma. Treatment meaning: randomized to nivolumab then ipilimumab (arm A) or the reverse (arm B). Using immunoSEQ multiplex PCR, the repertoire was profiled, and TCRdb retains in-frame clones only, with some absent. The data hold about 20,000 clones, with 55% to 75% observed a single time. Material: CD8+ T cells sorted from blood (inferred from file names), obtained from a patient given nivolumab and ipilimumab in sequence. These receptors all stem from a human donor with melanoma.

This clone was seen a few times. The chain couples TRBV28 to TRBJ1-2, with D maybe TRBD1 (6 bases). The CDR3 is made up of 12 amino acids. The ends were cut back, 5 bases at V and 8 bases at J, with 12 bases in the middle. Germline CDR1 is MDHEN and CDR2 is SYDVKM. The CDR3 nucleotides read TGTGCCAGCAGTCTCCAGGGGCGGGGCTACACCTTC. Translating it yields CASSLQGRGYTF.

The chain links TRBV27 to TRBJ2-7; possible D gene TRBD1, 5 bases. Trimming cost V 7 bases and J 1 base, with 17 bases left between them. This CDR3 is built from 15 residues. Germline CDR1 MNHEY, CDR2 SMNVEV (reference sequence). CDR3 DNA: TGTGCCAGCACCGCATTGGACATGCTATCCTACGAGCAGTACTTC. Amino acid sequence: CASTALDMLSYEQYF.

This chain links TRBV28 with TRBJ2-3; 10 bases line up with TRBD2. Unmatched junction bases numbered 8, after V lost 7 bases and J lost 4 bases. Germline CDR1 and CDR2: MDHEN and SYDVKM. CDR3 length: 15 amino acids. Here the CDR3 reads CASTRGSGGADTQYF. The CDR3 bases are TGTGCCAGCACCCGGGGGAGCGGGGGGGCAGATACGCAGTATTTT.

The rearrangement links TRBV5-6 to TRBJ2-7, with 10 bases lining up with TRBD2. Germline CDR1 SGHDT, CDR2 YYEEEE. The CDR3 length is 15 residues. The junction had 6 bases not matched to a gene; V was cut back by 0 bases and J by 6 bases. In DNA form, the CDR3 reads TGTGCCAGCAGCTTGGGGTTTAGCGGGAGGTCCGAGCAGTACTTC. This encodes CASSLGFSGRSEQYF.

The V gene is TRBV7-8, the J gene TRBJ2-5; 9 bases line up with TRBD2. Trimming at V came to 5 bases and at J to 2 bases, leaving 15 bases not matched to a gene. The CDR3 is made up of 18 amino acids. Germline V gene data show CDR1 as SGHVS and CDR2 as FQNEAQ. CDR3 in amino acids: CASSPTLGLAGTQETQYF. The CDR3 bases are TGTGCCAGCAGCCCAACTCTCGGGCTAGCGGGGACACAAGAGACCCAGTACTTC.

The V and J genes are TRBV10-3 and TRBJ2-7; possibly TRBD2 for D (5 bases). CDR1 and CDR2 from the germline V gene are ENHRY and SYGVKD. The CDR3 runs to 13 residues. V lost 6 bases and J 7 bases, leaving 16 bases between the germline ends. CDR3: CAISFPSSVEQYF. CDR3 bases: TGTGCCATCAGCTTCCCTAGCTCCGTAGAGCAGTACTTC.

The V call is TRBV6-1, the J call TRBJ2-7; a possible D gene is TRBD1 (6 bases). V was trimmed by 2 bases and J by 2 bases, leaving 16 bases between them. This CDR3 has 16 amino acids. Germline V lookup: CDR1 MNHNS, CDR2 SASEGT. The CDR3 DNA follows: TGTGCCAGCAGTGAATTTTACACAGGGCCCCCCTACGAGCAGTACTTC. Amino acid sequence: CASSEFYTGPPYEQYF.

In nucleotides, the CDR3 is TGTGCAAGTCGCTTAGAAAAGGGGTGGGGTGGCTACACCTTC. This sequence encodes CASRLEKGWGGYTF. The chain joins TRBV12-2 to TRBJ1-2; TRBD1, the table's D call, lacks a check against the DNA. TRBV12-2 is reported as a pseudogene. This CDR3 spans 14 amino acids.

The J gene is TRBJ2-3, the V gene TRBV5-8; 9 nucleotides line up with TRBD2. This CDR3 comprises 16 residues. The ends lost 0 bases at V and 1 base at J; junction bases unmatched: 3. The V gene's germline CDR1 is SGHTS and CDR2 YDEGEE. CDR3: CASSLGASGGTDTQYF. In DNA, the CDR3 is TGTGCCAGCAGCTTGGGGGCTAGCGGGGGCACAGATACGCAGTATTTT.

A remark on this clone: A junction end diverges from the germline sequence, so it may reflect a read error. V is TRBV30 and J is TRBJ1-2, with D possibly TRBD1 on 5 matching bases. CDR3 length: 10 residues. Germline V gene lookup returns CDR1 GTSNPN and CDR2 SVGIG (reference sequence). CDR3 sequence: CAWSGGGTAF. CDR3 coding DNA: TGTGCCTGGAGTGGAGGCGGGACGGCCTTC.

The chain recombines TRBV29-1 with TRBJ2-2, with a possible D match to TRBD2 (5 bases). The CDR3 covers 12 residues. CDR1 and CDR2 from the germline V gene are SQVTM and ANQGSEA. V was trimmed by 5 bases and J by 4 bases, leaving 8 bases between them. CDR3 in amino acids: CSVKRSTGELFF. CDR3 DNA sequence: TGCAGCGTTAAGCGGAGCACCGGGGAGCTGTTTTTT.

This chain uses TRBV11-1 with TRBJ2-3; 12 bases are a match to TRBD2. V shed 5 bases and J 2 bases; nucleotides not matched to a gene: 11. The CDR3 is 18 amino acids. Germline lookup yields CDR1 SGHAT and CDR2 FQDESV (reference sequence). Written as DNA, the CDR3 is TGTGCCAGCAGCACTACTAGCGGGGGGCCATCATCCACAGATACGCAGTATTTT. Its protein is CASSTTSGGPSSTDTQYF.

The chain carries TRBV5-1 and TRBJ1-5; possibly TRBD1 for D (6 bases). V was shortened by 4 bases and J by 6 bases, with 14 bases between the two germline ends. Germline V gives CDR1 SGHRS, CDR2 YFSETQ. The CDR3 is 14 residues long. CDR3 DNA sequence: TGCGCCAGCAGCCTGAAGGGGGTTGGTCAGCCCCAGCATTTT. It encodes CASSLKGVGQPQHF.

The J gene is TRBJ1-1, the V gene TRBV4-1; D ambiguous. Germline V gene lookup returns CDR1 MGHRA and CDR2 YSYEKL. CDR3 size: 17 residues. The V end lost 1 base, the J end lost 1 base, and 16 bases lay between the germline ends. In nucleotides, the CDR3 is TGCGCCAGCAGCCAAGTGGAGGGCGCGGTGGCGAACACTGAAGCTTTCTTT. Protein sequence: CASSQVEGAVANTEAFF.

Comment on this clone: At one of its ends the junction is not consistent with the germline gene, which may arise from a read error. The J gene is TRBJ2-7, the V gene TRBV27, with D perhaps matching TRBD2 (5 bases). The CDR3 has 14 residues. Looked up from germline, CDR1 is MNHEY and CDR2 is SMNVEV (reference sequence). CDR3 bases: TGTGCCACCAGTGATTTAGAGCCCGGCGGGGAGCAGTACTTC. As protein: CATSDLEPGGEQYF.

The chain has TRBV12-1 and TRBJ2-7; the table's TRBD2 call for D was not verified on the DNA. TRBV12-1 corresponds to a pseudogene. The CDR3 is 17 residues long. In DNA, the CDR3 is TGTGCCAGCAGCTTTGGGACTAGCGGGAGGGGTGAGGGCGAGCAGTACTTC. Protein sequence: CASSFGTSGRGEGEQYF.

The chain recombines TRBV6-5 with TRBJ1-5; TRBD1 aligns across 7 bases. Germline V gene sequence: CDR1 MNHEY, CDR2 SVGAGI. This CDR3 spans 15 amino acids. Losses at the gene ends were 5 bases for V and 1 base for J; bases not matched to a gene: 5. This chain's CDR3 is CASSGTVGSNQPQHF. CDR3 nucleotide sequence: TGTGCCAGCAGTGGGACAGTCGGAAGCAATCAGCCCCAGCATTTT.